This TCR beta chain originates from a study of beta chain features in type 1 diabetes. This clone was observed a few times. TCRB transcripts that were expressed got sequenced, as all of the isolated RNA had been reverse transcribed. The repertoire was sequenced with immunoSEQ multiplex PCR; TCRdb's copy has only in-frame clones and lacks some. The data contain under 300,000 clones, about 8.5% of them singletons. Looked up from germline, CDR1 is SNHLY and CDR2 is FYNNEI. This CDR3 contains 14 residues. Trimming took 3 bases from V and 8 from J; bases not matched to a gene: 4. This TCR was recovered from a woman aged 18-30 years in good health. Input material: central memory CD4+ T cells from blood. The chain recombines TRBV2 with TRBJ1-6; 7 bases align to TRBD1. The CDR3 nucleotides read TGTGCCAGCAGTGAGGGACAGCCTTATTCACCCCTCCACTTT. Amino acids: CASSEGQPYSPLHF.